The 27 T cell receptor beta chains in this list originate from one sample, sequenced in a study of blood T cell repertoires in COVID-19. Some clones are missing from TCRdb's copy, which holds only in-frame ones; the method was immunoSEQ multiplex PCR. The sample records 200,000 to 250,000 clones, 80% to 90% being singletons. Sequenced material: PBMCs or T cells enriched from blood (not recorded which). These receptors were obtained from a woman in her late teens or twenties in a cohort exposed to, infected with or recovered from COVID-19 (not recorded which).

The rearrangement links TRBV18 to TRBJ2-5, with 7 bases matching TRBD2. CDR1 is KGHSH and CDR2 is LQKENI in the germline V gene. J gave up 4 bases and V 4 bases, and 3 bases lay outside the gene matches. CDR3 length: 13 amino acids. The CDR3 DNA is TGTGCCAGCTCACTTCGGGAGGTAGAGACCCAGTACTTC. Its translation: CASSLREVETQYF.

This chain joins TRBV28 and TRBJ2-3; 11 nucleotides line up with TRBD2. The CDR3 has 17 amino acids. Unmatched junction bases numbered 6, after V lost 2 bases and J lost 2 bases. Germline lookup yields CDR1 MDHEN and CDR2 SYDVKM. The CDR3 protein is CASSLPTSGGSTDTQYF. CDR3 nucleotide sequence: TGTGCCAGCAGTTTACCCACTAGCGGGGGCTCCACAGATACGCAGTATTTT.

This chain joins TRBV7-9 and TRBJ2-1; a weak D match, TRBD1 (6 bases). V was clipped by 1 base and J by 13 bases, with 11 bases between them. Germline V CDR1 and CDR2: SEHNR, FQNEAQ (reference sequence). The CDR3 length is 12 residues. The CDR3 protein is CASSLGGQSQFF. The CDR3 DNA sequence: TGTGCCAGCAGCTTAGGGGGGCAATCACAGTTCTTC.

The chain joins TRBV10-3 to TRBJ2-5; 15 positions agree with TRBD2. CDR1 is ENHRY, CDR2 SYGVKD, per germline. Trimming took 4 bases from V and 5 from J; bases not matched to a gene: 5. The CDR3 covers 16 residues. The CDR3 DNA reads TGTGCCATCAGTGGGGGACTAGCGGGAGGAGGGGAGACCCAGTACTTC. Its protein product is CAISGGLAGGGETQYF.

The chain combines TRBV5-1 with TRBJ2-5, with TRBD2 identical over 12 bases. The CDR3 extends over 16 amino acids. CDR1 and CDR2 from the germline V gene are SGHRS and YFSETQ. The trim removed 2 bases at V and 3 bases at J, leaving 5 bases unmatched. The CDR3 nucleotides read TGCGCCAGCAGCTTATTTCCTAGCGGGGGGGAAGAGACCCAGTACTTC. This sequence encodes CASSLFPSGGEETQYF.

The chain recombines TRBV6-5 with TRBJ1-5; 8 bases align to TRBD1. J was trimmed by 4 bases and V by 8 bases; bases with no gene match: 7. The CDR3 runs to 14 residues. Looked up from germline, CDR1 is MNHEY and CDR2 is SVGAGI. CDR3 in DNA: TGTGCCAGCTGTCCAGACAGGGGTAATCAGCCCCAGCATTTT. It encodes CASCPDRGNQPQHF.

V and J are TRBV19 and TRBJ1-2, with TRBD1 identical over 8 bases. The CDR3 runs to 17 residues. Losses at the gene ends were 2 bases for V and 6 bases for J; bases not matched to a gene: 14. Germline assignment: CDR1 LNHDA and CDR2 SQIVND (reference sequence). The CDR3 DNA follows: TGTGCCAGTAGTATATCGGCCGGGACAGGCTTTTTGGATGGCTACACCTTC. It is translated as CASSISAGTGFLDGYTF.

Here the CDR3 DNA reads TGTGCCAGTAGTGCGGGCTTTTGGGACATTAATCAGCCCCAGCATTTT. Translating gives CASSAGFWDINQPQHF. This sequence joins TRBV19 and TRBJ1-5; tentative D call: TRBD1 (6 bases). This CDR3 has 16 amino acids. The V gene's germline CDR1 is LNHDA and CDR2 SQIVND (reference sequence). The ends were cut back, 5 bases at V and 4 bases at J, with 18 bases in the middle.

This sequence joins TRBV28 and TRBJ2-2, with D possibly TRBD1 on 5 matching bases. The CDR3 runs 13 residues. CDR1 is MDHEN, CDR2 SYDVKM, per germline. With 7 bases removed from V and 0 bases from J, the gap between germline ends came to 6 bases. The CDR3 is CASKGSNTGELFF. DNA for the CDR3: TGTGCCAGCAAGGGGTCGAACACCGGGGAGCTGTTTTTT.

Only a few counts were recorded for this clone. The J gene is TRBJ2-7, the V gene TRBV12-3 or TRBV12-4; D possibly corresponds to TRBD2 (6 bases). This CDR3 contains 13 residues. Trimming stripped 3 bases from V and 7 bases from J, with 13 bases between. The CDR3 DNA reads TGTGCCAGCAGTTTCTCCGAAGGAGGGGAGCAGTACTTC. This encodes CASSFSEGGEQYF.

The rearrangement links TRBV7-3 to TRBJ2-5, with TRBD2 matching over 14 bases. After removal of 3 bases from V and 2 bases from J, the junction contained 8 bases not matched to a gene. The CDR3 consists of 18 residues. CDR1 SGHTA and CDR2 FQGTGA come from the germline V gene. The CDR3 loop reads CASSLGLAGAGQQETQYF. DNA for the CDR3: TGTGCCAGCAGCTTGGGACTAGCGGGAGCAGGACAACAAGAGACCCAGTACTTC. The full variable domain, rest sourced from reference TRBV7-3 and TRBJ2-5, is GAGVSQTPSNKVTEKGKYVELRCDPISGHTALYWYRQSLGQGPEFLIYFQGTGAADDSGLPNDRFFAVRPEGSVSTLKIQRTERGDSAVYLCASSLGLAGAGQQETQYFGPGTRLLVL.

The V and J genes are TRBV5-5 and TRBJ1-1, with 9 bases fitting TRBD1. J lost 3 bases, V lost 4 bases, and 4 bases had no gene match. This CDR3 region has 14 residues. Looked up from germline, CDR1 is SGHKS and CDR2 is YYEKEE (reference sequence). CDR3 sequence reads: CASSKQGADTEAFF. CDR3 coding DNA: TGTGCCAGCAGCAAACAGGGGGCGGACACTGAAGCTTTCTTT.

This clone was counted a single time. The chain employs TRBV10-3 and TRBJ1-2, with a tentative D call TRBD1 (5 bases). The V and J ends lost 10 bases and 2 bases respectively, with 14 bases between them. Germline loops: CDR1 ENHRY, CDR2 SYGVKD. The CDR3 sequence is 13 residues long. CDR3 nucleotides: TGTGCCACCTCCTTAGGGGTCAACTATGGCTACACCTTC. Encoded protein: CATSLGVNYGYTF.

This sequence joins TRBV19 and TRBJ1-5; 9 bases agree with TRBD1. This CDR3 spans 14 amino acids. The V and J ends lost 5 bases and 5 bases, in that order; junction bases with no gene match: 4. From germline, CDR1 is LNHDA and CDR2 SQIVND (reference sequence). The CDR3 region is CASSPGTGYQPQHF. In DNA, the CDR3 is TGTGCCAGTAGTCCGGGGACAGGGTATCAGCCCCAGCATTTT. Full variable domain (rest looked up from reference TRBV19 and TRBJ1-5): DGGITQSPKYLFRKEGQNVTLSCEQNLNHDAMYWYRQDPGQGLRLIYYSQIVNDFQKGDIAEGYSVSREKKESFPLTVTSAQKNPTAFYLCASSPGTGYQPQHFGDGTRLSIL.

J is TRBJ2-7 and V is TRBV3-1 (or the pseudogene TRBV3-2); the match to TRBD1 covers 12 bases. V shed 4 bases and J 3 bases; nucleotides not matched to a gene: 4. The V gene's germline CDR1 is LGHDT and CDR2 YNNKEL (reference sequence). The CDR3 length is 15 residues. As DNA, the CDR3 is TGTGCCAGCAGCCGGGGGACAGGGGGCAACTACGAGCAGTACTTC. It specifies CASSRGTGGNYEQYF.

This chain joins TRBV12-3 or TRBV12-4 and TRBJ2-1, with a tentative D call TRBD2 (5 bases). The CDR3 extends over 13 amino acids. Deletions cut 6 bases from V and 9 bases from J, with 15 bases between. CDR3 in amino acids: CASRHGLKGEQFF. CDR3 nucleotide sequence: TGTGCCAGCAGACATGGACTGAAGGGTGAGCAGTTCTTC.

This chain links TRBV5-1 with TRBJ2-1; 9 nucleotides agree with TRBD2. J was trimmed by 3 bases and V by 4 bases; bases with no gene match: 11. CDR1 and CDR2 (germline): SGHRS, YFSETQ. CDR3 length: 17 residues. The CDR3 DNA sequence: TGCGCCAGCAGCGATAGGACTAGCGAAAACCTCTACAATGAGCAGTTCTTC. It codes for CASSDRTSENLYNEQFF.

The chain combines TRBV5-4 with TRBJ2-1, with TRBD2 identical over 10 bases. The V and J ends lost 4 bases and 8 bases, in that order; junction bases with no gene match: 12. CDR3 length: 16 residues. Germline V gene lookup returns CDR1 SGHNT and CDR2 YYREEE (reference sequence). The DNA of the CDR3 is TGTGCCAGCAGCACAAGAGCGGGGGGGCCTGGGGATGAGCAGTTCTTC. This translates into CASSTRAGGPGDEQFF.

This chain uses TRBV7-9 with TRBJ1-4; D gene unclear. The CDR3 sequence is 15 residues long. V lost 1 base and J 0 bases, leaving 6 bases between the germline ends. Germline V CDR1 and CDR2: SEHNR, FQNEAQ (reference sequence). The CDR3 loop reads CASSLDYATNEKLFF. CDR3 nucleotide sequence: TGTGCCAGCAGCTTAGACTATGCAACTAATGAAAAACTGTTTTTT.

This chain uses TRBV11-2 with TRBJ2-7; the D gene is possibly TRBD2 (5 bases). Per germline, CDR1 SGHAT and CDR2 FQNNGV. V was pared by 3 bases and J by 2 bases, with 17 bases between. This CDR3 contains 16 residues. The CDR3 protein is CASSFGIGNSAYEQYF. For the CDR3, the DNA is TGTGCCAGCAGCTTTGGGATCGGGAACAGTGCCTACGAGCAGTACTTC.

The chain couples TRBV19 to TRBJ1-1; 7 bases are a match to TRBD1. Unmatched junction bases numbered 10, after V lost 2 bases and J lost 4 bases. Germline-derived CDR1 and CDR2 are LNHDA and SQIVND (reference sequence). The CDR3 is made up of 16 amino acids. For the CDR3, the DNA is TGTGCCAGTAGTATAATCCTTCGGGACAGACGCACTGAAGCTTTCTTT. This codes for CASSIILRDRRTEAFF.

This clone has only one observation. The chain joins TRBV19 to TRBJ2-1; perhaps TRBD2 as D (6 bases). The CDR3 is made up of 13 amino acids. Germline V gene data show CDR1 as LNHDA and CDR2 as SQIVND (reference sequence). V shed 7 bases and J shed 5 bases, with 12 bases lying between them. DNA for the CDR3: TGTGCCAGTACCAAGGCGGGGAACAATGAGCAGTTCTTC. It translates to CASTKAGNNEQFF.

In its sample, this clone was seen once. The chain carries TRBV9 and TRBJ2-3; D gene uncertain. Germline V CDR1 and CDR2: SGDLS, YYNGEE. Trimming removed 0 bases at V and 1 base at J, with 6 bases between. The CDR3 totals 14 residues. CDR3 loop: CASSVDSGTDTQYF. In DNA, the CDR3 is TGTGCCAGCAGCGTAGATTCGGGCACAGATACGCAGTATTTT.

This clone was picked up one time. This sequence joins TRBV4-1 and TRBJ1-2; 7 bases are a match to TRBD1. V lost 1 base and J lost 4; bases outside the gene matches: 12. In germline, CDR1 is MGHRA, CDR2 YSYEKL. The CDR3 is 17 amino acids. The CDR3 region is CASSQGYGGGPSYGYTF. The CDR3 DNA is TGCGCCAGCAGCCAAGGTTATGGAGGGGGCCCCTCCTATGGCTACACCTTC.

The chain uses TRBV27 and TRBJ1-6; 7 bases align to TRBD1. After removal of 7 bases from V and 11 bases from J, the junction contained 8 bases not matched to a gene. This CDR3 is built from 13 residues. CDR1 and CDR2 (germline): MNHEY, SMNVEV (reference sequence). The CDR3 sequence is CASMYDRAAPLHF. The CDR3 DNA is TGTGCCAGCATGTATGACAGGGCGGCACCCCTCCACTTT.

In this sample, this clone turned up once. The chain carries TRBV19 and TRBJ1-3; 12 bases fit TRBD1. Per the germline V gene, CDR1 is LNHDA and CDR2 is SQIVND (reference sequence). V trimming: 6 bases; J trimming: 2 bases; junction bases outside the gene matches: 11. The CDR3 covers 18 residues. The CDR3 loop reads CASSIRPGQGAAGNTIYF. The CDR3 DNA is TGTGCCAGTAGCATCCGGCCGGGACAGGGGGCTGCTGGAAACACCATATATTTT.

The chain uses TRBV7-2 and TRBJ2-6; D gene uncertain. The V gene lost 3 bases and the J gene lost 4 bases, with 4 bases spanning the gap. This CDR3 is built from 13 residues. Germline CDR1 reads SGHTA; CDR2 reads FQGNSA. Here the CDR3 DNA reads TGTGCCAGCAGCTTCAAAGGGGCCAACGTCCTGACTTTC. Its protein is CASSFKGANVLTF.